This TCR beta chain was obtained from a study of graft-versus-host responses after intestinal transplantation. The data were produced by immunoSEQ multiplex PCR, yet TCRdb's version contains in-frame clones alone and is incomplete. The data hold about 25,000 clones, with less than 95% observed a single time. The CDR3 length is 15 residues. With 3 bases removed from V and 0 bases from J, the gap between germline ends came to 12 bases. CDR1 is MDHEN, CDR2 SYDVKM, per germline. The source is a human patient who received an intestinal transplant, so some T cells may come from the graft donor. Sequenced here: PBMCs, sampled 156 days after intestinal transplant. The rearrangement joins TRBV28 to TRBJ2-7; D uncertain. The CDR3 nucleotides read TGTGCCAGCAGTTTCCTGACCCTTAGCTCCTACGAGCAGTACTTC. Its translation: CASSFLTLSSYEQYF.